The 17 T cell receptor beta chains presented below share a single source sample, sequenced in a study of cytomegalovirus exposure and HLA in healthy donors. Primers for the PCR totalled 60 Vbeta and 13 Jbeta. This table comes from immunoSEQ multiplex PCR, and its TCRdb copy is limited to in-frame clones, with some not included. The table has about 150,000 clones, roughly 68% seen once. The sample comprised PBMCs. These receptor sequences come from a man aged 30-40 years in good health and CMV-seropositive.

The chain recombines TRBV30 with TRBJ1-2, with no clear D. Trimming stripped 0 bases from V and 8 bases from J, with 16 bases between. CDR1 and CDR2 from the germline V gene are GTSNPN and SVGIG (reference sequence). This CDR3 has 14 amino acids. The CDR3 is CAWSVVMAPGGYTF. The CDR3 nucleotides are TGTGCCTGGAGTGTTGTGATGGCCCCCGGGGGCTACACCTTC.

This chain connects TRBV5-5 to TRBJ1-5; D is undetermined. The V gene lost 5 bases and the J gene lost 1 base, with 10 bases spanning the gap. From germline, CDR1 is SGHKS and CDR2 YYEKEE (reference sequence). This CDR3 region has 14 residues. CDR3 in amino acids: CASSGGVSNQPQHF. The CDR3 DNA reads TGTGCCAGCAGTGGCGGGGTCAGCAATCAGCCCCAGCATTTT. Combining the CDR3 with reference TRBV5-5 and TRBJ1-5 gives the whole variable domain DAGVTQSPTHLIKTRGQQVTLRCSPISGHKSVSWYQQVLGQGPQFIFQYYEKEERGRGNFPDRFSARQFPNYSSELNVNALLLGDSALYLCASSGGVSNQPQHFGDGTRLSIL.

This clone was seen only a few times. CDR3 coding DNA: TGCGCCAGCAGCGCGTCGACAGGGAACACTGAAGCTTTCTTT. Translated: CASSASTGNTEAFF. The V gene is TRBV5-1, the J gene TRBJ1-1; possible D gene TRBD1, 6 bases. V was clipped by 4 bases and J by 1 base, with 11 bases between them. CDR3 length equals 14 residues. Germline-derived CDR1 and CDR2 are SGHRS and YFSETQ.

This chain links TRBV18 with TRBJ2-1; no firm D call. Trimming pared 1 base from V and 8 bases from J, leaving 9 bases between. This CDR3 has 13 residues. The germline V gene encodes CDR1 KGHSH and CDR2 LQKENI. DNA for the CDR3: TGTGCCAGCTCACCACGTAGTAACGATGAGCAGTTCTTC. This sequence encodes CASSPRSNDEQFF.

The rearrangement uses TRBV7-9 and TRBJ2-1; TRBD2 matches 9 bases. V was clipped by 3 bases and J by 14 bases; unmatched bases: 14. CDR3 length: 15 amino acids. Germline assignment: CDR1 SEHNR and CDR2 FQNEAQ (reference sequence). The CDR3 loop is CASSLGWGLARFEFF. The CDR3 nucleotides read TGTGCCAGCAGCTTGGGTTGGGGACTAGCCCGGTTTGAGTTCTTC.

V usage is TRBV27 and J usage is TRBJ2-5; 7 bases match TRBD1. Trimming removed 7 bases from V and 1 base from J; junction bases left unmatched: 9. This CDR3 has 15 amino acids. The germline V gene encodes CDR1 MNHEY and CDR2 SMNVEV (reference sequence). The DNA of the CDR3 is TGTGCCAGCAAGGGCACAGGGGCGATCCAAGAGACCCAGTACTTC. It is translated as CASKGTGAIQETQYF.

The chain employs TRBV10-2 and TRBJ1-1; a weak D match, TRBD1 (6 bases). This CDR3 region has 14 residues. Trimming cost V 2 bases and J 1 base, with 8 bases left between them. CDR1 is WSHSY, CDR2 SAAADI, per germline. The CDR3 coding sequence is TGCGCCAGCAGTGAGCAGGGGAGGAACACTGAAGCTTTCTTT. Its protein product is CASSEQGRNTEAFF.

The rearrangement uses TRBV6-5 and TRBJ1-5; 7 nucleotides match TRBD1. The V gene end was trimmed by 0 bases and the J gene end by 10 bases; junction bases not matched to a gene: 9. The CDR3 is 15 residues long. The germline CDR1 and CDR2 sequences are MNHEY and SVGAGI. CDR3 amino acids: CASSYSKGAPGPQHF. As DNA, the CDR3 is TGTGCCAGCAGTTACTCGAAGGGGGCCCCAGGACCCCAGCATTTT.

This clone has a handful of counts. CDR3 in DNA: TGCGCCAGCAGCCCTCCGGGAGAAGCTTTCTTT. This encodes CASSPPGEAFF. This rearrangement joins TRBV5-1 to TRBJ1-1; the D is unclear. The V gene's germline CDR1 is SGHRS and CDR2 YFSETQ. This CDR3 spans 11 amino acids. V lost 4 bases and J lost 8, with 9 bases in between.

Note on this clone: A much larger clone is a single base away; this may be a read error. This chain uses TRBV7-8 with TRBJ2-7; TRBD2 matches at 7 bases. V dropped 4 bases and J dropped 0; count of bases not matched to a gene: 3. The germline V gene has CDR1 SGHVS and CDR2 FQNEAQ. This CDR3 has 14 residues. The CDR3 bases are TGTGCCAGCAGCTCGGAGCGGGACTCCTACGAGCAGTACTTC. It specifies CASSSERDSYEQYF.

The chain joins TRBV4-1 to TRBJ1-5; a weak D match, TRBD1 (6 bases). V was pared by 1 base and J by 0 bases, with 7 bases between. The CDR3 extends over 15 amino acids. Per the germline V gene, CDR1 is MGHRA and CDR2 is YSYEKL. The CDR3 is CASSQGTASNQPQHF. In DNA, the CDR3 is TGCGCCAGCAGCCAAGGGACAGCTAGCAATCAGCCCCAGCATTTT.

The rearrangement uses TRBV7-8 and TRBJ2-7; D perhaps matches TRBD1 (5 bases). CDR1 is SGHVS, CDR2 FQNEAQ, per germline. The CDR3 runs to 14 residues. Between the trimmed V and J ends, which lost 3 bases and 1 base, there was a span of 10 bases. For the CDR3, the DNA is TGTGCCAGCAGCTTTGCACAGGATTCCTACGAGCAGTACTTC. It yields the protein CASSFAQDSYEQYF. Based on the CDR3 plus reference TRBV7-8 and TRBJ2-7, the full variable domain is GAGVSQSPRYKVAKRGQDVALRCDPISGHVSLFWYQQALGQGPEFLTYFQNEAQLDKSGLPSDRFFAERPEGSVSTLKIQRTQQEDSAVYLCASSFAQDSYEQYFGPGTRLTVT.

The V gene is TRBV11-2, the J gene TRBJ2-7; the match to TRBD2 covers 10 bases. V lost 2 bases and J lost 2; bases outside the gene matches: 6. The CDR3 consists of 16 residues. CDR1 and CDR2 from the germline V gene are SGHAT and FQNNGV. In DNA form, the CDR3 reads TGTGCCAGCAGCTTAAGTACTAGCGGGACCACCTACGAGCAGTACTTC. This translates into CASSLSTSGTTYEQYF.

The V call is TRBV30, the J call TRBJ1-1; unclear D gene. From germline, CDR1 is GTSNPN and CDR2 SVGIG (reference sequence). The CDR3 runs to 13 residues. The V gene lost 2 bases and the J gene lost 6 bases, with 13 bases spanning the gap. CDR3 nucleotide sequence: TGTGCCTGGAGTTTGGGGAGTACTTCTGAAGCTTTCTTT. Amino acid sequence: CAWSLGSTSEAFF.

V is TRBV19 and J is TRBJ2-7, with 7 bases fitting TRBD1. CDR3 size: 13 residues. V gave up 8 bases and J gave up 3 bases; unmatched junction bases: 7. From germline, CDR1 is LNHDA and CDR2 SQIVND (reference sequence). The CDR3 nucleotides are TGTGCCAGTCCCGGGACAGAATACTACGAGCAGTACTTC. Translated: CASPGTEYYEQYF.

CDR3 in DNA: TGCGCCAGCAGCCCCGAAGGGACAGCAGCAACTAATGAAAAACTGTTTTTT. The encoded protein is CASSPEGTAATNEKLFF. J is TRBJ1-4 and V is TRBV5-1; 7 nucleotides match TRBD1. The CDR3 consists of 17 residues. V dropped 4 bases and J dropped 0; count of bases not matched to a gene: 9. The germline V gene has CDR1 SGHRS and CDR2 YFSETQ.

This clone is a singleton in its sample. This rearrangement joins TRBV12-5 to TRBJ1-5; D is perhaps TRBD1 (5 bases). Germline loops: CDR1 LGHNT, CDR2 FRNRAP. This CDR3 has 14 amino acids. With 6 bases removed from V and 4 bases from J, the gap between germline ends came to 13 bases. As DNA, the CDR3 is TGTGCTAGTGGACGGGGGATGGAAAATCAGCCCCAGCATTTT. This sequence encodes CASGRGMENQPQHF.